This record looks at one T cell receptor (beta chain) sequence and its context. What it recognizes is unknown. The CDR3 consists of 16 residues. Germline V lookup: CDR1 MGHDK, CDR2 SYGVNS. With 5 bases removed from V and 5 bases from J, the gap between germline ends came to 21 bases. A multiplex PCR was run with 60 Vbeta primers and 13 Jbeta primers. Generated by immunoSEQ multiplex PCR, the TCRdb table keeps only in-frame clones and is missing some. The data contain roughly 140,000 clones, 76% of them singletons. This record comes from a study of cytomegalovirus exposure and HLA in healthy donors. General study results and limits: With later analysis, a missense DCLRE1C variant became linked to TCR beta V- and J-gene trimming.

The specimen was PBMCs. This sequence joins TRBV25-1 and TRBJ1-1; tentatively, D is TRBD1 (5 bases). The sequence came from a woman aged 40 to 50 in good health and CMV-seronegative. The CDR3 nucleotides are TGTGCCAGCAGTCCCCGGTCAGGGAGGGCGGAGACTGAAGCTTTCTTT. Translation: CASSPRSGRAETEAFF.